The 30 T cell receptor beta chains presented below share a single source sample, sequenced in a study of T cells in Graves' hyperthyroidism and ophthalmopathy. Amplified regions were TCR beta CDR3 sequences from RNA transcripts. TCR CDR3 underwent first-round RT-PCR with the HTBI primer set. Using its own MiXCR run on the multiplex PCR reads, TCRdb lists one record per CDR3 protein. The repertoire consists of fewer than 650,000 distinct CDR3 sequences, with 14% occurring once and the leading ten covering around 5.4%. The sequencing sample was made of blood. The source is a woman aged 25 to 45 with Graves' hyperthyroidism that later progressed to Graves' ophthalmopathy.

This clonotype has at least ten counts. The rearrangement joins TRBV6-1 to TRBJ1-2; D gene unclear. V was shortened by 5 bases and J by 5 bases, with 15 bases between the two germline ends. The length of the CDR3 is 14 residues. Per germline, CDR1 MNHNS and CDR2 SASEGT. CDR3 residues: CASSYRFDMYGYTF. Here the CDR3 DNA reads TGTGCCAGCAGTTACCGTTTCGACATGTATGGCTACACCTTC.

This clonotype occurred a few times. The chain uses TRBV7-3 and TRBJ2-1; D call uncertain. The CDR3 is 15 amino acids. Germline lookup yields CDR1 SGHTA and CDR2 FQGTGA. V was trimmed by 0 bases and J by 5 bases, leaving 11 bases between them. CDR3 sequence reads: CASSLTGLGHNEQFF. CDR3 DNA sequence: TGTGCCAGCAGCTTAACTGGGCTCGGGCACAATGAGCAGTTCTTC.

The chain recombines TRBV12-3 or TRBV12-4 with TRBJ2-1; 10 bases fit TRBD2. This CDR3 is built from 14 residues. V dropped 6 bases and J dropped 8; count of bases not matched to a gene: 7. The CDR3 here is CASSPSGSGHEQFF. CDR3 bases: TGTGCCAGCAGCCCTAGCGGGAGTGGACATGAGCAGTTCTTC.

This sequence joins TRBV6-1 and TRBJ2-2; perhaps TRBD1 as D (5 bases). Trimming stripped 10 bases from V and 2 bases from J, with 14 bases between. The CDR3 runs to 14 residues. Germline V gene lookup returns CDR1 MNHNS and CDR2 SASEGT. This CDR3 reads CAIPRTPNTGELFF. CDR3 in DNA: TGTGCCATCCCGAGGACACCTAACACCGGGGAGCTGTTTTTT.

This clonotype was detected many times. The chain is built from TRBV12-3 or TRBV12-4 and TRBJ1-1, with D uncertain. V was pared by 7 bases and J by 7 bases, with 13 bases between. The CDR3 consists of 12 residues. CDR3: CASNHDTYEAFF. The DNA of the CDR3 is TGTGCCAGCAACCATGACACCTATGAAGCTTTCTTT.

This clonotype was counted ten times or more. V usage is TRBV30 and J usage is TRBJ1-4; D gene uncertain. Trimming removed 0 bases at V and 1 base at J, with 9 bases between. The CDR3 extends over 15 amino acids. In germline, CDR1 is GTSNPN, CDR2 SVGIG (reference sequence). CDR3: CAWSVRRLTNEKLFF. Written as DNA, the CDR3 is TGTGCCTGGAGTGTACGACGGCTAACTAATGAAAAACTGTTTTTT.

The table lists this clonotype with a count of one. As DNA, the CDR3 is TGTGCCAGCAGTGGGGAGCCTACTAGCACAGATACGCAGTATTTT. Translating gives CASSGEPTSTDTQYF. This chain uses TRBV2 with TRBJ2-3, with D possibly matching TRBD2 (5 bases). CDR3 length: 15 residues. V shed 4 bases and J shed 0 bases, with 11 bases lying between them. Germline V lookup: CDR1 SNHLY, CDR2 FYNNEI. Supplemented by reference TRBV2 and TRBJ2-3, the full variable domain reads EPEVTQTPSHQVTQMGQEVILRCVPISNHLYFYWYRQILGQKVEFLVSFYNNEISEKSEIFDDQFSVERPDGSNFTLKIRSTKLEDSAMYFCASSGEPTSTDTQYFGPGTRLTVL.

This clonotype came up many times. The CDR3 sequence: CASSGYRGREKLFF. In nucleotides, the CDR3 is TGTGCCAGCAGTGGATACAGGGGACGAGAAAAACTGTTTTTT. The chain employs TRBV6-1 and TRBJ1-4, with TRBD1 identical over 7 bases. Germline CDR1 reads MNHNS; CDR2 reads SASEGT. The CDR3 length is 14 residues. J gave up 8 bases and V 4 bases, and 7 bases lay outside the gene matches.

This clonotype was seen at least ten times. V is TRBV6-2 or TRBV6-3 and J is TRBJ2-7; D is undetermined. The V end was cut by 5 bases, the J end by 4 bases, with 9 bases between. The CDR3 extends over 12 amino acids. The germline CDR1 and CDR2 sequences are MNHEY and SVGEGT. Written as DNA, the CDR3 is TGTGCCAGCAGTGGCTCTGTGTACGAGCAGTACTTC. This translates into CASSGSVYEQYF.

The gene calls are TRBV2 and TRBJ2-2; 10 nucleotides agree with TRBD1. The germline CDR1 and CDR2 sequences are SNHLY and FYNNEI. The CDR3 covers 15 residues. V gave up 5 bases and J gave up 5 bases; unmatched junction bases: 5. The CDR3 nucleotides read TGTGCCAGCAGTTCCGGGACAGGGGAGACCGGGGAGCTGTTTTTT. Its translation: CASSSGTGETGELFF.

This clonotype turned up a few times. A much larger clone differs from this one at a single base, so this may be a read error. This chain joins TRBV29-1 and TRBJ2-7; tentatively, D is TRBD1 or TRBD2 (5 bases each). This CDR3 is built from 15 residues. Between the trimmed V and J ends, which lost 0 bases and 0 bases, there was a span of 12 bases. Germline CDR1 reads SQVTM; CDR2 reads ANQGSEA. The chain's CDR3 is CSVEEGPLDSYEQYF. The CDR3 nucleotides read TGCAGCGTTGAAGAGGGACCCCTCGACTCCTACGAGCAGTACTTC.

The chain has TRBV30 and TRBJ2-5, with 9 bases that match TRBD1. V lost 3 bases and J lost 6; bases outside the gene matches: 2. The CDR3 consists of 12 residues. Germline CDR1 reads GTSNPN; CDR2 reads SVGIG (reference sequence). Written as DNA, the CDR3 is TGTGCCTGGAGGGGACAGGGAAAGACCCAGTACTTC. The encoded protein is CAWRGQGKTQYF.

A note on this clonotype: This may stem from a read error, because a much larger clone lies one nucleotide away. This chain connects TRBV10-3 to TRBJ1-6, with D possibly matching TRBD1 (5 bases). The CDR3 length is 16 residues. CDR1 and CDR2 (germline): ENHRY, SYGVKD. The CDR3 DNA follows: TGTACCATCAGTGAGGGATCAGGGACGATGAGTTCACCCCTCCACTTT. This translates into CTISEGSGTMSSPLHF.

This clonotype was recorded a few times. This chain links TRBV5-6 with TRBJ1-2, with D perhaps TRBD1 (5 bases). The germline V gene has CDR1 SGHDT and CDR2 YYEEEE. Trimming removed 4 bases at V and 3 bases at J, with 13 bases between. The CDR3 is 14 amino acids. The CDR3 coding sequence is TGTGCCAGCAGCCCGGACCTACAGGACTATGGCTACACCTTC. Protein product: CASSPDLQDYGYTF.

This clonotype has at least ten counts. CDR3 residues: CASRRTGEETQYF. The CDR3 nucleotides are TGTGCCAGCAGAAGGACAGGGGAAGAGACCCAGTACTTC. The rearrangement joins TRBV7-9 to TRBJ2-5; TRBD1 agrees at 9 bases. Germline lookup yields CDR1 SEHNR and CDR2 FQNEAQ (reference sequence). The CDR3 is made up of 13 amino acids. V was pared by 6 bases and J by 3 bases, with 2 bases of the junction left unmatched.

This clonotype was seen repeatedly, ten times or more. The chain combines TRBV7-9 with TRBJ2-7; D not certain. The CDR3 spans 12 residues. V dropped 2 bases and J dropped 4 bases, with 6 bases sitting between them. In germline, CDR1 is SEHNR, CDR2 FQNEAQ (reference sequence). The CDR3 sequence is CASSLLEYEQYF. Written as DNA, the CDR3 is TGTGCCAGCAGCTTACTAGAGTACGAGCAGTACTTC.

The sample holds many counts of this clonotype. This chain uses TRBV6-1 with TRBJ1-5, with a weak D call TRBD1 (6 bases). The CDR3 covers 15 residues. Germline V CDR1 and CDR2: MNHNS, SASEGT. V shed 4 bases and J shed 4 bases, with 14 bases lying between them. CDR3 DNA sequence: TGTGCCAGCAGTGCCCTAGGACAGAAAAATCAGCCCCAGCATTTT. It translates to CASSALGQKNQPQHF.

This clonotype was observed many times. The CDR3 sequence: CASSRDRVETQYF. The CDR3 nucleotides read TGTGCCAGCAGTAGAGACAGGGTGGAGACCCAGTACTTC. V and J are TRBV27 and TRBJ2-5; 7 bases map to TRBD1. From germline, CDR1 is MNHEY and CDR2 SMNVEV (reference sequence). V was pared by 5 bases and J by 5 bases, with 5 bases of the junction left unmatched. This CDR3 is built from 13 residues.

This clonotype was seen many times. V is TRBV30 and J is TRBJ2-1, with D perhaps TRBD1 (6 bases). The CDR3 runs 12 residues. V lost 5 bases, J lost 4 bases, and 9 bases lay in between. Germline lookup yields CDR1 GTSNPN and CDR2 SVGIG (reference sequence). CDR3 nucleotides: TGTGCCTGGGGACAGTCATACAATGAGCAGTTCTTC. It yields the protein CAWGQSYNEQFF.

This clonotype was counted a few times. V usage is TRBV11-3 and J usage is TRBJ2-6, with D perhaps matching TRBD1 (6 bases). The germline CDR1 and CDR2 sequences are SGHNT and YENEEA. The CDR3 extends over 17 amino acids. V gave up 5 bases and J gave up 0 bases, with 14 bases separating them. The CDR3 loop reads CASSVPTGNSGANVLTF. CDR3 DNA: TGTGCCAGCAGCGTCCCGACAGGAAACTCTGGGGCCAACGTCCTGACTTTC.

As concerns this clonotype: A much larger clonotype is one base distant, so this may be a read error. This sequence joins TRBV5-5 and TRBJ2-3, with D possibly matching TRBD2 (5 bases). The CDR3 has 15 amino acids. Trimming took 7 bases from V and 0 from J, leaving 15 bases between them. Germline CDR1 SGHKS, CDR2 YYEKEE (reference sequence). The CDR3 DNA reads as TGTGCCAGCGGGCTAACGGGAATTAGCACAGATACGCAGTATTTT. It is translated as CASGLTGISTDTQYF.

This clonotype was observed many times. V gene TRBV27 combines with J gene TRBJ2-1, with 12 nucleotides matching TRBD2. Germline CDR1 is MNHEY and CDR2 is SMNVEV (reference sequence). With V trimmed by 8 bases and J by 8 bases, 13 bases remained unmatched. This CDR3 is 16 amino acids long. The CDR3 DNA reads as TGTGCCAGCCGTAGTTTCCTAGCGGGAGGGCCGGATGAGCAGTTCTTC. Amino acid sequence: CASRSFLAGGPDEQFF.

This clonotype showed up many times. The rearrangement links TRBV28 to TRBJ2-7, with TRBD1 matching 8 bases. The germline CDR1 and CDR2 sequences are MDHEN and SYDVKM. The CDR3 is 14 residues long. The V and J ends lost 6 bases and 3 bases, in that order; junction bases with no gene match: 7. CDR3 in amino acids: CASRARQGYYEQYF. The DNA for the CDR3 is TGTGCCAGCAGAGCGAGACAGGGGTACTACGAGCAGTACTTC.

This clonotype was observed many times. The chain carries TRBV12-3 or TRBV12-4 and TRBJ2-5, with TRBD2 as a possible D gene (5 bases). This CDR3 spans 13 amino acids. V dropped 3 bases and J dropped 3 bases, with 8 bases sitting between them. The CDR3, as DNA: TGTGCCAGCAGTTTCAGAGCGGAAGAGACCCAGTACTTC. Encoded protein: CASSFRAEETQYF.

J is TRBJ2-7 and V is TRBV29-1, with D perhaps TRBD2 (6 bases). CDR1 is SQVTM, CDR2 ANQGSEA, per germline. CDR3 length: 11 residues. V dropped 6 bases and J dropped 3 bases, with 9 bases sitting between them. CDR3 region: CSVLDYYEQYF. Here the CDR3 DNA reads TGCAGCGTCCTGGACTACTACGAGCAGTACTTC.

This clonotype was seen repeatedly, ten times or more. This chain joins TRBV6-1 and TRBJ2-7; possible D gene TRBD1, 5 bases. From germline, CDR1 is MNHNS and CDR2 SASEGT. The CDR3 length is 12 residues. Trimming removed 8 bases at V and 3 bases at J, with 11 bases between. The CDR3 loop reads CASHRTSYEQYF. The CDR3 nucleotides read TGTGCCAGCCACCGGACAAGCTACGAGCAGTACTTC.

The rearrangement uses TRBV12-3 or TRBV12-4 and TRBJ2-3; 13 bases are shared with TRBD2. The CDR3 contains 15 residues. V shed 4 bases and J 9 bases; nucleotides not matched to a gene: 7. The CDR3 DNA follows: TGTGCCAGCAGTTCTACCGGGACTAGCGGGATAACGCAGTATTTT. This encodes CASSSTGTSGITQYF.

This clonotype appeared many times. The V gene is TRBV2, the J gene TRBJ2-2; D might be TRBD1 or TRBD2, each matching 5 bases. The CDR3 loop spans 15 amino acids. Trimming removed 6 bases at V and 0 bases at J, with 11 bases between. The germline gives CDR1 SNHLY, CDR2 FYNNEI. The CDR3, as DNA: TGTGCCAGCAGCAGAAGGGACCCGAACACCGGGGAGCTGTTTTTT. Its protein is CASSRRDPNTGELFF.

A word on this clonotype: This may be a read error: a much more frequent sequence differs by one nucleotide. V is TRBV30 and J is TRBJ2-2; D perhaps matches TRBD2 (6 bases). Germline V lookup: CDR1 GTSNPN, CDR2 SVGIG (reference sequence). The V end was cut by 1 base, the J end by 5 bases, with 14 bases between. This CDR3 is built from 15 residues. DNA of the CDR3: TGTGCCTGGAGTGGAGGCGGGATGGGGACCGGGGAGCTGTTTTTT. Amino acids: CAWSGGGMGTGELFF.

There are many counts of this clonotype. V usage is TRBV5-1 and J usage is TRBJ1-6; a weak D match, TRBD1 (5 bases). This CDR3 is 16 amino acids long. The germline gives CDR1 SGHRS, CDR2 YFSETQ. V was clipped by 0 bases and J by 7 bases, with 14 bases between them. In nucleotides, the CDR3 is TGCGCCAGCAGCTTGGTGGCAGGGAGGTTGAATTCACCCCTCCACTTT. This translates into CASSLVAGRLNSPLHF. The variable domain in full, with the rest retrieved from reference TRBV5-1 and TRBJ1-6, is KAGVTQTPRYLIKTRGQQVTLSCSPISGHRSVSWYQQTPGQGLQFLFEYFSETQRNKGNFPGRFSGRQFSNSRSEMNVSTLELGDSALYLCASSLVAGRLNSPLHFGNGTRLTVT.